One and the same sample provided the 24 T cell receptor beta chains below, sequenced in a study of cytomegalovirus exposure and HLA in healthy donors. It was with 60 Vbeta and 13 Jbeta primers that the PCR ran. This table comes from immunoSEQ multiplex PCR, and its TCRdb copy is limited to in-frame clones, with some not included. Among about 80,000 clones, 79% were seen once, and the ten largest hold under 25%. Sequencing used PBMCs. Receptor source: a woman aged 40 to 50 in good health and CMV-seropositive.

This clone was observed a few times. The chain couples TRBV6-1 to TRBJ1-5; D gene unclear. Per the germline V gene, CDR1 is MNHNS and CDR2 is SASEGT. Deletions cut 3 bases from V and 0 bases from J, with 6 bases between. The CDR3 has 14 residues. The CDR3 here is CASSESLSNQPQHF. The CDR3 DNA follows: TGTGCCAGCAGTGAGTCCCTTAGCAATCAGCCCCAGCATTTT.

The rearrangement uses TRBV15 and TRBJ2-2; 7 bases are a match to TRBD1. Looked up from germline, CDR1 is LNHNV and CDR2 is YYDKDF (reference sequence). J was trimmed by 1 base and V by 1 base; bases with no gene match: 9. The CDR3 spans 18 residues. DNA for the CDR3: TGTGCCACCAGCAGAGTCCCCGGAAACAGGGGGAACACCGGGGAGCTGTTTTTT. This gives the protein CATSRVPGNRGNTGELFF. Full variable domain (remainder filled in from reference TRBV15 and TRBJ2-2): DAMVIQNPRYQVTQFGKPVTLSCSQTLNHNVMYWYQQKSSQAPKLLFHYYDKDFNNEADTPDNFQSRRPNTSFCFLDIRSPGLGDTAMYLCATSRVPGNRGNTGELFFGEGSRLTVL.

The CDR3 protein is CASSYSRRDPAFF. The DNA for the CDR3 is TGTGCCAGCAGTTACTCGAGGAGGGATCCGGCTTTCTTT. The chain uses TRBV6-5 and TRBJ1-1; D is unresolved. This CDR3 spans 13 amino acids. Germline CDR1 is MNHEY and CDR2 is SVGAGI. V shed 0 bases and J shed 11 bases, with 13 bases lying between them.

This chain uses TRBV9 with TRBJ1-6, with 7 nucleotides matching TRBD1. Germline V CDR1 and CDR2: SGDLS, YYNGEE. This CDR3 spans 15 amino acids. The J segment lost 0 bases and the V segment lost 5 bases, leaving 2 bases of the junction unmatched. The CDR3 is CASRRDSSYNSPLHF. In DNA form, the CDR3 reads TGTGCCAGCAGACGGGACAGCTCCTATAATTCACCCCTCCACTTT.

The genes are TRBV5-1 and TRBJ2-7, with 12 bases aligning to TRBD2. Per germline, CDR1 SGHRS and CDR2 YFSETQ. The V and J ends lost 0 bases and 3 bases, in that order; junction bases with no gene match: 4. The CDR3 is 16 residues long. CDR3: CASSLASSGRGYEQYF. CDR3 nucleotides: TGCGCCAGCAGCTTGGCATCTAGCGGGAGGGGCTACGAGCAGTACTTC.

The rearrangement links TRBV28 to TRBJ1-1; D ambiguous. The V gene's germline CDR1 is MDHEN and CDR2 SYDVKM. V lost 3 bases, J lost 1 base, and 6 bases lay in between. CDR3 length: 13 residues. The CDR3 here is CASSFRSNTEAFF. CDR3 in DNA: TGTGCCAGCAGTTTTCGGTCGAACACTGAAGCTTTCTTT.

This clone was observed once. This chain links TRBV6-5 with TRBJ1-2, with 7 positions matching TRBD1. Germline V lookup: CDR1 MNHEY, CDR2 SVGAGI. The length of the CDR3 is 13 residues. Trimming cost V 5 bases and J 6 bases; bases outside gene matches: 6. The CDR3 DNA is TGTGCCAGCAGTGAACGACAGGGTGATGGCTACACCTTC. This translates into CASSERQGDGYTF.

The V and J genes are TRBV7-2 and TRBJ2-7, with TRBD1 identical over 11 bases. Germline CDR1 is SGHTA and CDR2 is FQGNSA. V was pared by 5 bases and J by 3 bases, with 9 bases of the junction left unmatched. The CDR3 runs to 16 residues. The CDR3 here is CASSPGGQGVFYEQYF. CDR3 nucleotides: TGTGCCAGCAGCCCGGGGGGACAGGGGGTCTTCTACGAGCAGTACTTC.

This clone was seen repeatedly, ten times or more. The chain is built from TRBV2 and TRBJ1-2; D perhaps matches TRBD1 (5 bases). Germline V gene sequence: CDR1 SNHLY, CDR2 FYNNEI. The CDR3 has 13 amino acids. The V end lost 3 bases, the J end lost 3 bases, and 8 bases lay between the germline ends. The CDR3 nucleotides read TGTGCCAGCAGTGAGGGGGGTTACTATGGCTACACCTTC. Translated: CASSEGGYYGYTF. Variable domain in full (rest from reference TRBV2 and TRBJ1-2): EPEVTQTPSHQVTQMGQEVILRCVPISNHLYFYWYRQILGQKVEFLVSFYNNEISEKSEIFDDQFSVERPDGSNFTLKIRSTKLEDSAMYFCASSEGGYYGYTFGSGTRLTVV.

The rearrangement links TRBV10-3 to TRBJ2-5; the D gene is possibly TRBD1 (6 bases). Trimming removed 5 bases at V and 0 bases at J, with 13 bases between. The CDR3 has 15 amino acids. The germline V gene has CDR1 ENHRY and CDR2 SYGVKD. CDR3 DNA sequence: TGTGCCATCAGTACCTTGGACAGACACCAAGAGACCCAGTACTTC. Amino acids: CAISTLDRHQETQYF.

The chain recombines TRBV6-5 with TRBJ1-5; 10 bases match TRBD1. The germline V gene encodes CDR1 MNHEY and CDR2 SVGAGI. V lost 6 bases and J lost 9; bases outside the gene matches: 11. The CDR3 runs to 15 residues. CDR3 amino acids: CASRPIGQGERPQHF. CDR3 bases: TGTGCCAGCAGGCCTATCGGACAGGGGGAAAGGCCCCAGCATTTT.

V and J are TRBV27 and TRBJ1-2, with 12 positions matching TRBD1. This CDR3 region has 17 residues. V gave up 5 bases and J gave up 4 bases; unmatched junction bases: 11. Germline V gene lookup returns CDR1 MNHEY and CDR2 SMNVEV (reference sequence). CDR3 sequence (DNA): TGTGCCAGCAGTCCCGGCGGGACAGGGGGCATAATCTATGGCTACACCTTC. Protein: CASSPGGTGGIIYGYTF.

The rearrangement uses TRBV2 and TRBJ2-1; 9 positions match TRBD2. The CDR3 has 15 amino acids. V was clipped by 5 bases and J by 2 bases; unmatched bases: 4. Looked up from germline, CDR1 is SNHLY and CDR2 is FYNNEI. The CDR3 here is CASSPSGATYNEQFF. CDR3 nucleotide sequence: TGTGCCAGCAGTCCTAGCGGGGCAACCTACAATGAGCAGTTCTTC.

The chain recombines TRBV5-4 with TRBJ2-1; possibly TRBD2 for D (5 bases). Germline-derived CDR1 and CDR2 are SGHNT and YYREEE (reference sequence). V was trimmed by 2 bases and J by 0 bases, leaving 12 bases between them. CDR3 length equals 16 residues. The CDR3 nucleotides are TGTGCCAGCAGCTTTAAAGCGGCAAGCTCCTACAATGAGCAGTTCTTC. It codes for CASSFKAASSYNEQFF.

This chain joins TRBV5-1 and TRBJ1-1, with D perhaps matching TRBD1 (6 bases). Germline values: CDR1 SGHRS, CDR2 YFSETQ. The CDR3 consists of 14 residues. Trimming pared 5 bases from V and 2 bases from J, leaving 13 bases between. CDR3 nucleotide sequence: TGCGCCAGCAGACCCGGGACATCTAACACTGAAGCTTTCTTT. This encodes CASRPGTSNTEAFF.

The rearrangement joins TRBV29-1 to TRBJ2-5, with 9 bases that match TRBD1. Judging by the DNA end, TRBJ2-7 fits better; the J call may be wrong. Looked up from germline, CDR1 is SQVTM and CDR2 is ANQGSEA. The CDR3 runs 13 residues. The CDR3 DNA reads TGCAGCGTTGGCCGGGACAGGGCCTACGAGCAGTACTTC. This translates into CSVGRDRAYEQYF.

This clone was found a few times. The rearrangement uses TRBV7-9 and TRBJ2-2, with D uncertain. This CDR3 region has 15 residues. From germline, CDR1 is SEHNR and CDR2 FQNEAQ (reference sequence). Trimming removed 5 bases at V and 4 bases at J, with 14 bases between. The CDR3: CASSLPVVLTGELFF. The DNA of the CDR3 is TGTGCCAGCAGCCTACCGGTCGTTCTCACCGGGGAGCTGTTTTTT.

In DNA, the CDR3 is TGTGCCAGCAGCTTAGTCGGGGGGGATGGTGGGACCCAGTACTTC. This translates into CASSLVGGDGGTQYF. V usage is TRBV7-2 and J usage is TRBJ2-5; TRBD2 agrees at 8 bases. Trimming cost V 1 base and J 7 bases; bases outside gene matches: 8. Germline CDR1 SGHTA, CDR2 FQGNSA. The CDR3 length is 15 residues.

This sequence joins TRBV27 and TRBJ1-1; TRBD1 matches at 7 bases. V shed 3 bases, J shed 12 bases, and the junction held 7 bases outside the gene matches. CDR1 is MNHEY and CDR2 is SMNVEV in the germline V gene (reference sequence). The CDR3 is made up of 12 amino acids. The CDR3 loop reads CASSLATGASFF. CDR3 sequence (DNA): TGTGCCAGCAGTTTGGCCACAGGGGCCTCTTTCTTT.

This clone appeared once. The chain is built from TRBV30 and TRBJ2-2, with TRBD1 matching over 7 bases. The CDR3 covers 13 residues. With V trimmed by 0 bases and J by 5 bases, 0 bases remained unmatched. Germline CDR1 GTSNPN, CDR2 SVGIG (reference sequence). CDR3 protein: CAWSVQGTGELFF. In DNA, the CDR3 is TGTGCCTGGAGTGTACAGGGGACCGGGGAGCTGTTTTTT.

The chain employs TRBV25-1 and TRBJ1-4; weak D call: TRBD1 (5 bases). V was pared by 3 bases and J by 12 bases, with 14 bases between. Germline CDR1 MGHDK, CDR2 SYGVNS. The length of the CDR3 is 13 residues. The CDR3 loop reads CASSEGLASELFF. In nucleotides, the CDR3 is TGTGCCAGCAGTGAGGGACTGGCGTCGGAACTGTTTTTT.

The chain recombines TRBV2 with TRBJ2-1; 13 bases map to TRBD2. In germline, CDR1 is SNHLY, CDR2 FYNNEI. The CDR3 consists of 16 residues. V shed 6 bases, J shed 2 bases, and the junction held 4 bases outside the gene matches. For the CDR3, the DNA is TGTGCCAGCAGAAAGGGACTAGCGGGACCCTACAATGAGCAGTTCTTC. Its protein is CASRKGLAGPYNEQFF.

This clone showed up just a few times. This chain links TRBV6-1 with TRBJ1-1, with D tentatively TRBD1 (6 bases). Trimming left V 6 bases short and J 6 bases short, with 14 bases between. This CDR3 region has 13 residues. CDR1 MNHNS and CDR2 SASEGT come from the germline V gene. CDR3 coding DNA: TGTGCCAGCAGGGAGATGAGACAGGCTGAAGCTTTCTTT. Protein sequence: CASREMRQAEAFF.

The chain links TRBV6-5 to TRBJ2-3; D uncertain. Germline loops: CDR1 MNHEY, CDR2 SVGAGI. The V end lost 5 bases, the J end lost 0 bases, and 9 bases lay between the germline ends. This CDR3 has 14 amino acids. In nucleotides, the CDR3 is TGTGCCAGCAGTCCTGGTACTAGCACAGATACGCAGTATTTT. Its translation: CASSPGTSTDTQYF.